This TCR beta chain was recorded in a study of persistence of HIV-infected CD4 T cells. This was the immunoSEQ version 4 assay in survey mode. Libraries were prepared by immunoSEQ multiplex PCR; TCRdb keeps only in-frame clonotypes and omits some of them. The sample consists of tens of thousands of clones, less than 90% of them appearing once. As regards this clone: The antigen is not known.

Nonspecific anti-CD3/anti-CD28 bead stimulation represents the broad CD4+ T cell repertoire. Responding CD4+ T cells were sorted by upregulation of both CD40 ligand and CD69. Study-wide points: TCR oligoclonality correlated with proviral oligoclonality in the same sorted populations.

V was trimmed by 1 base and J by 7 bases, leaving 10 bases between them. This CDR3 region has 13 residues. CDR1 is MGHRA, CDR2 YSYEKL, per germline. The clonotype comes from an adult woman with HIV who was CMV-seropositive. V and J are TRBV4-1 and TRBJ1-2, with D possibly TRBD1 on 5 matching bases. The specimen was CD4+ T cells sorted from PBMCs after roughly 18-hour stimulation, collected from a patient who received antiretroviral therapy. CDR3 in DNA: TGCGCCAGCAGCCAAGTGCGGGGGTTTGGCTACACCTTC. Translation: CASSQVRGFGYTF.